The 26 T cell receptor beta chains reported below all come from one sample, sequenced in a study of blood T cell repertoires in COVID-19. The repertoire was sequenced with immunoSEQ multiplex PCR; TCRdb's copy has only in-frame clones and lacks some. Of 250,000 to 300,000 clones in the sample, about 91% were seen once. The specimen sequenced was peripheral blood. The receptors shown here come from a woman aged 25-40 years who had recovered from COVID-19.

The chain links TRBV7-2 to TRBJ2-5, with 8 nucleotides matching TRBD2. Germline V gene data show CDR1 as SGHTA and CDR2 as FQGNSA. CDR3 size: 16 residues. V was clipped by 3 bases and J by 5 bases; unmatched bases: 11. The CDR3 spells CASSFRPGGGWETQYF. The CDR3 DNA reads as TGTGCCAGCAGCTTTAGGCCCGGGGGGGGCTGGGAGACCCAGTACTTC.

This CDR3 is CASSLTTVNTEAFF. In DNA, the CDR3 is TGCGCCAGCAGCCTAACAACAGTGAACACTGAAGCTTTCTTT. The chain employs TRBV5-1 and TRBJ1-1, with D hard to call. The CDR3 is 14 amino acids. Trimming removed 4 bases from V and 0 bases from J, with 10 bases in between. The germline V gene encodes CDR1 SGHRS and CDR2 YFSETQ. The complete variable domain, with remaining parts taken from reference TRBV5-1 and TRBJ1-1, reads KAGVTQTPRYLIKTRGQQVTLSCSPISGHRSVSWYQQTPGQGLQFLFEYFSETQRNKGNFPGRFSGRQFSNSRSEMNVSTLELGDSALYLCASSLTTVNTEAFFGQGTRLTVV.

The chain links TRBV4-3 to TRBJ1-4, with D maybe TRBD1 (5 bases). Germline V CDR1 and CDR2: LGHNA, YSLEER. The CDR3 loop spans 15 amino acids. The V end was cut by 1 base, the J end by 4 bases, with 10 bases between. CDR3 in DNA: TGCGCCAGCAGCCAAGTAACGGGGGTTAATGAAAAACTGTTTTTT. It is translated as CASSQVTGVNEKLFF.

Of note for this clone: The junction differs from germline at one of its ends, possibly a read error. This sequence joins TRBV4-2 and TRBJ1-6, with 7 bases fitting TRBD1. The CDR3 has 15 amino acids. Germline V CDR1 and CDR2: LGHNA, YNFKEQ. Here the CDR3 reads CASSQEPRAWTGATF. In DNA, the CDR3 is TGTGCCAGCAGCCAAGAGCCGAGGGCATGGACAGGCGCGACCTTT.

This sequence joins TRBV18 and TRBJ1-6; D ambiguous. The germline V gene has CDR1 KGHSH and CDR2 LQKENI. The CDR3 sequence is 15 residues long. V lost 4 bases to trimming and J lost 9 bases, with 16 bases between them. This CDR3 is CASSLQSESVSPLHF. The CDR3 DNA is TGTGCCAGCTCACTACAGAGTGAGTCTGTTTCACCCCTCCACTTT.

This chain links TRBV5-1 with TRBJ2-7, with TRBD1 matching over 12 bases. The CDR3 spans 15 residues. The V segment lost 4 bases and the J segment 7 bases; nucleotides outside the gene matches: 9. CDR1 is SGHRS and CDR2 is YFSETQ in the germline V gene. The CDR3 is CASSLAGQGAGEQYF. The CDR3 DNA follows: TGCGCCAGCAGCCTCGCGGGACAGGGGGCAGGTGAGCAGTACTTC.

The chain carries TRBV6-4 and TRBJ1-3; 10 nucleotides line up with TRBD1. This CDR3 spans 19 amino acids. Germline V gene data show CDR1 as MRHNA and CDR2 as SNTAGT. V dropped 4 bases and J dropped 0; count of bases not matched to a gene: 12. The CDR3 DNA is TGTGCCAGCAGTGCCTCCCGGGACAGGGGACCTCCCTCTGGAAACACCATATATTTT. Amino acid sequence: CASSASRDRGPPSGNTIYF.

This clone was seen once. V gene TRBV3-1 (or the pseudogene TRBV3-2) combines with J gene TRBJ1-3; a weak D match, TRBD1 (6 bases). This CDR3 is 15 amino acids long. Trimming cost V 3 bases and J 1 base, with 10 bases left between them. Germline lookup yields CDR1 LGHDT and CDR2 YNNKEL (reference sequence). CDR3 sequence reads: CASSQRGISGNTIYF. The CDR3 DNA follows: TGTGCCAGCAGCCAGAGGGGGATTTCTGGAAACACCATATATTTT.

This chain connects TRBV10-3 to TRBJ1-2; 7 bases line up with TRBD1. The V and J ends lost 4 bases and 3 bases, in that order; junction bases with no gene match: 5. CDR1 ENHRY and CDR2 SYGVKD come from the germline V gene. This CDR3 region has 14 residues. The CDR3 DNA reads as TGTGCCATCAGTGGACAGGGCGAAGACTATGGCTACACCTTC. This gives the protein CAISGQGEDYGYTF.

In this sample, this clone turned up a few times. This chain links TRBV11-1 with TRBJ2-3; D might be TRBD1 (5 bases). The CDR3 runs 15 residues. Trimming shortened V by 3 bases and J by 0 bases, and 10 bases separated the two germline ends. The germline V gene has CDR1 SGHAT and CDR2 FQDESV (reference sequence). The CDR3 sequence: CASSLRQKSTDTQYF. In DNA, the CDR3 is TGTGCCAGCAGCTTGCGACAGAAAAGCACAGATACGCAGTATTTT.

The genes are TRBV7-2 and TRBJ1-2; D is unresolved. This CDR3 is built from 13 residues. With 1 base removed from V and 4 bases from J, the gap between germline ends came to 7 bases. Germline loops: CDR1 SGHTA, CDR2 FQGNSA. DNA for the CDR3: TGTGCCAGCAGCTTAGTCCCTCGCTATGGCTACACCTTC. Translating gives CASSLVPRYGYTF.

J is TRBJ2-3 and V is TRBV2; 12 bases fit TRBD2. The CDR3 runs to 18 residues. J lost 1 base, V lost 2 bases, and 7 bases had no gene match. From germline, CDR1 is SNHLY and CDR2 FYNNEI. The CDR3 loop reads CASSELAGGYTRTDTQYF. The DNA for the CDR3 is TGTGCCAGCAGTGAACTAGCGGGGGGGTATACACGCACAGATACGCAGTATTTT.

V and J are TRBV10-3 and TRBJ2-7; 9 positions match TRBD1. With 0 bases clipped from V and 7 bases from J, the junction kept 7 bases outside the gene matches. This CDR3 is built from 15 residues. Germline CDR1 and CDR2: ENHRY and SYGVKD. The CDR3 sequence: CAISESLGQGNEQYF. The CDR3, as DNA: TGTGCCATCAGTGAGTCTCTGGGACAGGGTAATGAGCAGTACTTC.

This clone was counted only a few times. The chain links TRBV5-8 to TRBJ1-3, with 8 bases lining up with TRBD1. Looked up from germline, CDR1 is SGHTS and CDR2 is YDEGEE. V lost 9 bases to trimming and J lost 3 bases; unmatched junction nucleotides: 8. The length of the CDR3 is 14 residues. The DNA of the CDR3 is TGTGCCACCACTGACAGGGGATTTGGAAACACCATATATTTT. It is translated as CATTDRGFGNTIYF. Combining the CDR3 with reference TRBV5-8 and TRBJ1-3 gives the whole variable domain EAGVTQSPTHLIKTRGQQATLRCSPISGHTSVYWYQQALGLGLQFLLWYDEGEERNRGNFPPRFSGRQFPNYSSELNVNALELEDSALYLCATTDRGFGNTIYFGEGSWLTVV.

V and J are TRBV9 and TRBJ2-7, with 10 bases matching TRBD1. CDR1 and CDR2 from the germline V gene are SGDLS and YYNGEE. Losses at the gene ends were 4 bases for V and 2 bases for J; bases not matched to a gene: 6. The CDR3 covers 15 residues. The CDR3 spells CASSLGQGVTYEQYF. The CDR3 nucleotides are TGTGCCAGCAGCCTCGGACAGGGGGTAACCTACGAGCAGTACTTC. Variable domain in full (rest from reference TRBV9 and TRBJ2-7): DSGVTQTPKHLITATGQRVTLRCSPRSGDLSVYWYQQSLDQGLQFLIQYYNGEERAKGNILERFSAQQFPDLHSELNLSSLELGDSALYFCASSLGQGVTYEQYFGPGTRLTVT.

The V call is TRBV6-6, the J call TRBJ2-7, with 12 bases lining up with TRBD1. This CDR3 has 16 amino acids. The J segment lost 1 base and the V segment lost 6 bases, leaving 7 bases of the junction unmatched. CDR1 is MNHNY and CDR2 is SVGAGI in the germline V gene (reference sequence). The CDR3 region is CASRVPGQGASYEQYF. The DNA of the CDR3 is TGTGCCAGCAGGGTTCCGGGACAGGGGGCGTCCTACGAGCAGTACTTC.

The rearrangement joins TRBV2 to TRBJ1-5, with D unclear. The V gene's germline CDR1 is SNHLY and CDR2 FYNNEI. This CDR3 contains 12 residues. V lost 6 bases and J 4 bases, leaving 7 bases between the germline ends. The DNA for the CDR3 is TGTGCCAGCAGAGACGGGAATCAGCCCCAGCATTTT. Translating gives CASRDGNQPQHF.

The V gene is TRBV6-2 or TRBV6-3, the J gene TRBJ1-2; 7 bases fit TRBD1. CDR3 size: 14 residues. Trimming cost V 3 bases and J 4 bases; bases outside gene matches: 5. CDR1 and CDR2 from the germline V gene are MNHEY and SVGEGT. The CDR3, as DNA: TGTGCCAGCAGTTATTCGGGACAGATCTATGGCTACACCTTC. Translated: CASSYSGQIYGYTF.

The chain carries TRBV18 and TRBJ1-1, with D unresolved. Trimming left V 0 bases short and J 2 bases short, with 10 bases between. In germline, CDR1 is KGHSH, CDR2 LQKENI. The CDR3 contains 15 residues. The CDR3 loop reads CASSPPYPGNTEAFF. Here the CDR3 DNA reads TGTGCCAGCTCACCACCGTACCCAGGCAACACTGAAGCTTTCTTT.

The CDR3 here is CASSQWPSGGAAGELFF. DNA of the CDR3: TGTGCCAGCAGCCAATGGCCTAGCGGGGGGGCCGCCGGGGAGCTGTTTTTT. The J gene is TRBJ2-2, the V gene TRBV3-1 (or the pseudogene TRBV3-2), with 12 bases aligning to TRBD2. In germline, CDR1 is LGHDT, CDR2 YNNKEL (reference sequence). Trimming removed 2 bases from V and 6 bases from J; junction bases left unmatched: 7. There are 17 residues in the CDR3.

V gene TRBV7-9 combines with J gene TRBJ1-6; 7 bases line up with TRBD1. The CDR3 contains 15 residues. J was trimmed by 5 bases and V by 4 bases; bases with no gene match: 5. CDR1 and CDR2 (germline): SEHNR, FQNEAQ (reference sequence). The CDR3 spells CASSSLQGNNSPLHF. The CDR3 DNA follows: TGTGCCAGCAGCTCCCTACAGGGGAATAATTCACCCCTCCACTTT.

Of note for this clone: The identical CDR3 is also encoded by other nucleotide sequences in the sample. This CDR3 is CASSLGQVDTGELFF. CDR3 DNA sequence: TGCGCCAGCAGCTTGGGCCAGGTGGACACCGGGGAGCTGTTTTTT. The rearrangement joins TRBV5-1 to TRBJ2-2; D uncertain. This CDR3 is built from 15 residues. Germline CDR1 is SGHRS and CDR2 is YFSETQ. Trimming removed 0 bases at V and 3 bases at J, with 9 bases between.

This chain joins TRBV6-5 and TRBJ2-1; tentative D call: TRBD2 (6 bases). Trimming shortened V by 4 bases and J by 3 bases, and 10 bases separated the two germline ends. The CDR3 is 14 amino acids. Germline-derived CDR1 and CDR2 are MNHEY and SVGAGI. Here the CDR3 DNA reads TGTGCCAGCAGTTTGGAGGGCCTCTACAATGAGCAGTTCTTC. It yields the protein CASSLEGLYNEQFF.

V usage is TRBV6-6 and J usage is TRBJ2-6; 9 nucleotides match TRBD1. After removal of 6 bases from V and 2 bases from J, the junction contained 5 bases not matched to a gene. Germline loops: CDR1 MNHNY, CDR2 SVGAGI (reference sequence). This CDR3 has 16 amino acids. The CDR3 spells CASRDRGLTGANVLTF. The CDR3 DNA reads TGTGCCAGCAGAGACAGGGGGTTAACTGGGGCCAACGTCCTGACTTTC.

The chain employs TRBV6-5 and TRBJ2-5; TRBD2 aligns across 11 bases. In germline, CDR1 is MNHEY, CDR2 SVGAGI. The junction had 1 base not matched to a gene; V was cut back by 4 bases and J by 3 bases. This CDR3 region has 14 residues. The DNA for the CDR3 is TGTGCCAGCAGTTTAGCGGGGGGGAAAGAGACCCAGTACTTC. Protein: CASSLAGGKETQYF.

The chain employs TRBV19 and TRBJ1-1; 10 bases align to TRBD1. CDR3 length: 16 amino acids. V gave up 4 bases and J gave up 4 bases; unmatched junction bases: 9. The V gene's germline CDR1 is LNHDA and CDR2 SQIVND (reference sequence). The DNA of the CDR3 is TGTGCCAGTAGTACAACGCGCGGGACAGGGGTCACTGAAGCTTTCTTT. Translation: CASSTTRGTGVTEAFF.